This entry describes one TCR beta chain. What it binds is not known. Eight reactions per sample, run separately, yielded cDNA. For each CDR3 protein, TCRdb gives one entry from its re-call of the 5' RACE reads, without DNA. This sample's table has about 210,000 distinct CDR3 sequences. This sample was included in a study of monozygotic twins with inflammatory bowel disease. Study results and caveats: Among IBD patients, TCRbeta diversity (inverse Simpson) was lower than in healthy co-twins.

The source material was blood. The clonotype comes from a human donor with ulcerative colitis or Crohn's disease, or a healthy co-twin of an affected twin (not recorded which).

This CDR3 is CASSPTSGTYEQYF. V is TRBV6-1 and J is TRBJ2-7; checking the TCRdb D call of TRBD2 is not possible without DNA. CDR3 length equals 14 residues. From germline, CDR1 is MNHNS and CDR2 SASEGT.